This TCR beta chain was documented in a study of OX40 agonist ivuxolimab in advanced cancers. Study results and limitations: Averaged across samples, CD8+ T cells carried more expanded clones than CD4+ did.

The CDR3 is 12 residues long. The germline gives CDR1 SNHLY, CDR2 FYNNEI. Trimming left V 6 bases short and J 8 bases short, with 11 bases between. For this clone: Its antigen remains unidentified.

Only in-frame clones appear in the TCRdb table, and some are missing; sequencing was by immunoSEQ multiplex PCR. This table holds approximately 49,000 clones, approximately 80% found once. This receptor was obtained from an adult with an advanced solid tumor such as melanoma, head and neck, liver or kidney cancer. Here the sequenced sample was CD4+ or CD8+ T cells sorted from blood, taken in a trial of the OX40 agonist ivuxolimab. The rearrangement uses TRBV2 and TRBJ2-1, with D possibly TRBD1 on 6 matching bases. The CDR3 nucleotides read TGTGCCAGCAGAGAGGGGGTCGATGAGCAGTTCTTC. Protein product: CASREGVDEQFF.